This T cell receptor beta chain was sequenced in a study of regulatory T cells in long-lasting Graves disease (dated by TCRdb to about 2021). With respect to the entire study: Persistent Graves' disease was defined as antithyroid drug treatment for over 5 years with persistently positive TSH receptor autoantibodies. On average, persistent Graves' disease patients in the clinical cohort had been on antithyroid drugs for around 9.5 years. The study took place in China and was registered as a clinical trial. TCR sequencing covered some 13 persistent and about 20 newly diagnosed Graves' disease patients, about 35 samples in total. This study used TCR sequencing and RNA sequencing of peripheral blood to compare persistent Graves' disease patients against newly diagnosed Graves' disease patients. On the study overall, not on this receptor specifically: Persistent Graves' disease patients showed lower TCR Shannon entropy and fewer highly expanded clones than newly diagnosed patients, suggesting clonal expansion. As a limitation, the authors acknowledged that the small sample size may reduce accuracy. Patients with persistent disease shared more public clonotypes (fewer than 3,000) than newly diagnosed patients did (more than 900). Sequencing and analysis were restricted to the TCR beta chain. TRBV28, TRBJ1-2 and TRBJ2-5 were preferentially used in persistent disease, while TRBV20-1 and TRBJ2-1 were favored in newly diagnosed disease. The study examined only peripheral blood because the primary lesion, thyroid tissue, could not be accessed.

From its cysteine to its phenylalanine, the CDR3 spans 17 amino acids. CDR3 DNA only is kept here, 51 bases in frame from base 1. CDR1 and CDR2 are read off the germline V gene as MGHRA and YSYEKL. V and J are trimmed by 0 bases and 0 bases, and the gene matches miss 7 bases of the junction. Library method: multiplex PCR. This sample was sequenced with an Illumina HiSeq 4000. CDR3 regions were amplified by Arm-PCR with iRepertoire HTBI primers to construct TCR beta libraries. Gel purification was performed on PCR products prior to sequencing. Per the source publication's procedure: Across samples, roughly 60 TRBV and 14 TRBJ segments were identified and used for gene usage analysis of CDR3 amino acid clonotypes. COPE and FqMerger were used to merge filtered high-quality paired reads into contigs. Contigs were aligned with BLAST to IMGT TRBV, TRBD and TRBJ reference genes, and CDR3 was defined per IMGT. Any clonotype with a frequency above 0.1% was counted as a highly expanded clone. Repertoire diversity was measured by Shannon entropy, and V-J evenness by the Gini coefficient. A clonotype was considered public if more than one individual shared it. Through fastp at Q25 and MiXCR, TCRdb rebuilt clones from the public reads, retaining in-frame beta chains. CDR3 protein duplicates are merged, each entry listing the most common genes and DNA. These V and J calls originate from TCRdb's pipeline instead of the authors' own analysis. The sample table shows over 300,000 distinct CDR3 sequences, and 20% are seen once. 29% of the sample rests with the top ten.

To note about this clonotype: Its antigen target is currently unknown. The input lacks base qualities; no much larger clone sits a single base away.

Per the publication, the time point label means: persistent/refractory GD, antithyroid drugs over 5 years with positive TRAb. For both TCR sequencing and RNA sequencing, RNA was extracted from PBMCs using TRIzol. Graves' disease was diagnosed according to American Thyroid Association guidelines. Recruitment of patients was carried out at an endocrinology department in Xi'an, China. Each patient gave around 9.2 milliliters of peripheral blood, collected in an EDTA anticoagulant tube. PBMCs were isolated by Ficoll Paque Plus density gradient separation without further T cell sorting. RNA quality was checked with an Agilent 2100 Bioanalyzer and agarose gel, and concentration with a NanoDrop 2000.

In this chain, TRBV4-1 is recombined with TRBJ1-2, with 7 central nucleotides matching TRBD1. This clonotype originated in a female donor with Graves disease. Here the sequenced sample was peripheral blood mononuclear cells (PBMCs), taken when the disease was refractory, from a patient treated with antithyroid drugs. The sequence in DNA is TGCGCCAGCAGCCAAGATGGCAGGGGGTTTTCTAACTATGGCTACACCTTC. Its translation is CASSQDGRGFSNYGYTF.